This TCR beta chain was recorded in a study of blood T cell repertoires in COVID-19. Turning to the study itself: Collection of acute and convalescent COVID-19 samples took place in the United States, Italy and Spain. The analysed material was cDNA or gDNA that came from T cells, B-cell-depleted T cells, or PBMCs.

Per the original methods: Counts of nucleated cells, estimated from reference gene primer amplification, were obtained. Profiled with immunoSEQ multiplex PCR; TCRdb holds only in-frame clones, not every one. Clonal size and the V and J genes are those of that table, whereas D and trimming came from the DNA. The sample consists of about 100,000 clones, around 84% of them appearing once. There are 14 residues in the CDR3. V usage is TRBV12-2 and J usage is TRBJ1-2; the D call of TRBD1 is as the table states it, not checked on the DNA. TRBV12-2 is deemed a pseudogene. Sequencing was performed on peripheral blood. This TCR derives from a human donor in a cohort sampled during active COVID-19. DNA of the CDR3: TGTGCAAGTCCCCTTAACAGGGCCAACTATGGCTACACCTTC. Translated: CASPLNRANYGYTF.